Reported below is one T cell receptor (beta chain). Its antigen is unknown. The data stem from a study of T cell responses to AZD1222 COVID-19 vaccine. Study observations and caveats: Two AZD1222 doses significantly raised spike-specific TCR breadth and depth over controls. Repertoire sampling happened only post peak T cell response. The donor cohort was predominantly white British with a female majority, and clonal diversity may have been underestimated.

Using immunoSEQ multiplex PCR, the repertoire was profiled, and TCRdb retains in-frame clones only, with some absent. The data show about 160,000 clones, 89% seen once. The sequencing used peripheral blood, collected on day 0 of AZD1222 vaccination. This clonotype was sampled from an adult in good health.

CDR3 coding DNA: TGTGCCAGCAGACCTCAGGGGGCGGGGAACACTGAAGCTTTCTTT. This codes for CASRPQGAGNTEAFF. J is TRBJ1-1 and V is TRBV6-6; 8 bases match TRBD1. Losses at the gene ends were 6 bases for V and 1 base for J; bases not matched to a gene: 7. The CDR3 runs to 15 residues. The germline gives CDR1 MNHNY, CDR2 SVGAGI (reference sequence).